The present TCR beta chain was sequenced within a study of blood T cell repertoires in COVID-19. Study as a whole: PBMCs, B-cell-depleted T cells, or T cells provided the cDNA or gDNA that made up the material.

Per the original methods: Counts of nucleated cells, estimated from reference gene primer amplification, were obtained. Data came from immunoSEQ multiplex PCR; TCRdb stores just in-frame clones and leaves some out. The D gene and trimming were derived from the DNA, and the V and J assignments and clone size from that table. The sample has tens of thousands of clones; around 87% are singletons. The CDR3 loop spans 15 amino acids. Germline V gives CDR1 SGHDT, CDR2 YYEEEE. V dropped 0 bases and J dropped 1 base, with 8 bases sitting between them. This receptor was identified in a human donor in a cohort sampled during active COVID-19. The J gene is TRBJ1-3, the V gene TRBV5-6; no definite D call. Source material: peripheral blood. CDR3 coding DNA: TGTGCCAGCAGCTTGGGAGGCAAATCTGGAAACACCATATATTTT. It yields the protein CASSLGGKSGNTIYF.